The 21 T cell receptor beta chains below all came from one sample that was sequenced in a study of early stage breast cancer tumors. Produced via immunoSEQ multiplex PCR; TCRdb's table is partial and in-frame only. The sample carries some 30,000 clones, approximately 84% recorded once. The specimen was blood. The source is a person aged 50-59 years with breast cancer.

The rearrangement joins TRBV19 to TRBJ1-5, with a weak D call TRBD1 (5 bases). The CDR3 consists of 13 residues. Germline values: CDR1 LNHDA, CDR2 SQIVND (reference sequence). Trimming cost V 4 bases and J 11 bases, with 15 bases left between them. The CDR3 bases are TGTGCCAGTAGTACCGGGACCTCCGGGGCCCAGCATTTT. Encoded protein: CASSTGTSGAQHF.

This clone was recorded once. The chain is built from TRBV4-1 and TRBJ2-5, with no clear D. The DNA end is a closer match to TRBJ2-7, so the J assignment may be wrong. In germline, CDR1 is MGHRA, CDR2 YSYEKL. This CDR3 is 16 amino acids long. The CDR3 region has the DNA TGCGCCAGCAGCCAAAGTAGGGCCGCGGCGAGTTACGAGCAGTACTTC. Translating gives CASSQSRAAASYEQYF.

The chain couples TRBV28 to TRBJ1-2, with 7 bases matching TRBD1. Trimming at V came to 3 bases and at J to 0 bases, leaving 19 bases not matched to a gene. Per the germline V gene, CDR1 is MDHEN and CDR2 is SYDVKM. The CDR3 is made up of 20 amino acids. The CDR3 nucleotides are TGTGCCAGCAGTTTCTTCACGGACAGGATGAGGGTACCAGCTAACTATGGCTACACCTTC. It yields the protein CASSFFTDRMRVPANYGYTF.

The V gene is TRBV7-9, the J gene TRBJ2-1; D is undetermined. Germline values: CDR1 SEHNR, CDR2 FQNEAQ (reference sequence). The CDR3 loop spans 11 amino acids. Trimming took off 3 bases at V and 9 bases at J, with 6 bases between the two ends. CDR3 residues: CASSFEGEQFF. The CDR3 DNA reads TGTGCCAGCAGCTTCGAAGGTGAGCAGTTCTTC.

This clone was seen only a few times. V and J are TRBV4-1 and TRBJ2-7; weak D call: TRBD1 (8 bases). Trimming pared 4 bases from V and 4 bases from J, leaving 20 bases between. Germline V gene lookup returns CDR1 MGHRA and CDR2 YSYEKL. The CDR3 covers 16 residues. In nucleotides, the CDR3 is TGCGCCAGCAGCCCTGCGGGGGCAGGGGGCATTTACGAGCAGTACTTC. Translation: CASSPAGAGGIYEQYF.

The CDR3 DNA is TGTGCCAGCAGCCTTCGTTCTCGTGGGCCTTACGAGCAGTACTTC. It is translated as CASSLRSRGPYEQYF. This chain links TRBV7-3 with TRBJ2-7, with D unresolved. Germline V gene sequence: CDR1 SGHTA, CDR2 FQGTGA. V gave up 5 bases and J gave up 4 bases, with 18 bases separating them. The CDR3 runs to 15 residues.

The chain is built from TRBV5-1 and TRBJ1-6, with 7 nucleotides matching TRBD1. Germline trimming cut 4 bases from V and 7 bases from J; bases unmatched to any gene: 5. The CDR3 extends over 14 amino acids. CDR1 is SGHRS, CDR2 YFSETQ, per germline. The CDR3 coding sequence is TGCGCCAGCAGCCACCGGGACAGAAATTCACCCCTCCACTTT. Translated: CASSHRDRNSPLHF.

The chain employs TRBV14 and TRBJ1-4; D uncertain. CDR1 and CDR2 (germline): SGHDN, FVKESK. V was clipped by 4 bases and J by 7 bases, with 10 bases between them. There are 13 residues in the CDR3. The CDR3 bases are TGTGCCAGCAGCCCGGGAATTGGTGAAAAACTGTTTTTT. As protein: CASSPGIGEKLFF. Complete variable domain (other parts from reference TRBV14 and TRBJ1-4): EAGVTQFPSHSVIEKGQTVTLRCDPISGHDNLYWYRRVMGKEIKFLLHFVKESKQDESGMPNNRFLAERTGGTYSTLKVQPAELEDSGVYFCASSPGIGEKLFFGSGTQLSVL.

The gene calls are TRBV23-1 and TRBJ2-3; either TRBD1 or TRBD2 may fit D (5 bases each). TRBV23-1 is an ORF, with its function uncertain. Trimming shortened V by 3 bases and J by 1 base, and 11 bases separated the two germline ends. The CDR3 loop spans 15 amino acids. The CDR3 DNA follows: TGCGCCAGCAGTCATTGGGACCCCCGCACAGATACGCAGTATTTT. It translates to CASSHWDPRTDTQYF.

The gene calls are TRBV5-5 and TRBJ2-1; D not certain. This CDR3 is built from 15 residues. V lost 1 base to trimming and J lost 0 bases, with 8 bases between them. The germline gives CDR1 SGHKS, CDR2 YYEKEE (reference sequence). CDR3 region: CASSLSQTSYNEQFF. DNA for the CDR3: TGTGCCAGCAGCTTGTCCCAGACCTCCTACAATGAGCAGTTCTTC.

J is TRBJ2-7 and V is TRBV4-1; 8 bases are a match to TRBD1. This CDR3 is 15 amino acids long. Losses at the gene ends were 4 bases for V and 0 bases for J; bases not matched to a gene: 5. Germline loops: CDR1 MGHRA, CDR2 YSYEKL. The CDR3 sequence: CASSPRQGSSYEQYF. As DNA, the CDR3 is TGCGCCAGCAGCCCACGACAGGGGAGCTCCTACGAGCAGTACTTC.

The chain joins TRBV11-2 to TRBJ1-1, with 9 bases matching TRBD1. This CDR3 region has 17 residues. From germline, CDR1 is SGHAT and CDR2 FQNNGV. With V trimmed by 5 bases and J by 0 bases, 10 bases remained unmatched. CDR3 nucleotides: TGTGCCAGCAGCATAACCTCTACAGGGGGCTTGAACACTGAAGCTTTCTTT. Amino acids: CASSITSTGGLNTEAFF.

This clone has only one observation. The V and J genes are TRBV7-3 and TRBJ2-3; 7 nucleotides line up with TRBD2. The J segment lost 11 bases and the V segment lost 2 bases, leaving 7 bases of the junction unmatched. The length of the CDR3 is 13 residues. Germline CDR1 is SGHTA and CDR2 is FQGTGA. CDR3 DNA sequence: TGTGCCAGCAGCTTAGGGGGGGGGTCTGGGCAGTATTTT. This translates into CASSLGGGSGQYF.

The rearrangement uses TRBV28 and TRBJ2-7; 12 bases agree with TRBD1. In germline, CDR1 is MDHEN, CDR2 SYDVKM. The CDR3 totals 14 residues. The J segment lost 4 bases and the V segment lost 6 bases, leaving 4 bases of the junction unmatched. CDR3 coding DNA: TGTGCCAGCAGCTGGGACAGGGGGCGGTACGAGCAGTACTTC. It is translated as CASSWDRGRYEQYF.

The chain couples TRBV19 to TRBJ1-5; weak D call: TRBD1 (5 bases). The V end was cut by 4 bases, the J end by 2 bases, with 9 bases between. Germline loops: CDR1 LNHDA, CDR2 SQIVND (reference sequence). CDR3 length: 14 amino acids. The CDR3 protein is CASSRGAGNQPQHF. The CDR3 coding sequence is TGTGCCAGTAGTAGGGGCGCCGGCAATCAGCCCCAGCATTTT.

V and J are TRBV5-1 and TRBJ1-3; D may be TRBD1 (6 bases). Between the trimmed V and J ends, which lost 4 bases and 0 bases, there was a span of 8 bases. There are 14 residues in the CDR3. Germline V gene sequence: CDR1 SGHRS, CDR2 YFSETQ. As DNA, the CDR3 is TGCGCCAGCAGCCCAGGGGACTCTGGAAACACCATATATTTT. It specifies CASSPGDSGNTIYF.

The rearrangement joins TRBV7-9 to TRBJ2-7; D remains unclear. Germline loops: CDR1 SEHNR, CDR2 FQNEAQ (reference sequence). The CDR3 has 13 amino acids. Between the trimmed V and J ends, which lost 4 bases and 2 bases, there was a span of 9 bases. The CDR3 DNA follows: TGTGCCAGCAGCTCCCGTGACACCTACGAGCAGTACTTC. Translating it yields CASSSRDTYEQYF.

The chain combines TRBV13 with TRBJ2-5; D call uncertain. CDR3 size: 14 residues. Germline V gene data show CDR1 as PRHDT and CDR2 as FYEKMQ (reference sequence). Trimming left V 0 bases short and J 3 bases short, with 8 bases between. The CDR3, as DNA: TGTGCCAGCAGCTTAGGCTTTTCTGAAGAGACCCAGTACTTC. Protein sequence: CASSLGFSEETQYF.

CDR3 protein: CASRRTSSGNTIYF. The CDR3 nucleotides read TGTGCCAGCAGGAGAACAAGCTCTGGAAACACCATATATTTT. The genes are TRBV27 and TRBJ1-3; D unresolved. With 6 bases removed from V and 0 bases from J, the gap between germline ends came to 9 bases. CDR3 length: 14 residues. CDR1 MNHEY and CDR2 SMNVEV come from the germline V gene (reference sequence).

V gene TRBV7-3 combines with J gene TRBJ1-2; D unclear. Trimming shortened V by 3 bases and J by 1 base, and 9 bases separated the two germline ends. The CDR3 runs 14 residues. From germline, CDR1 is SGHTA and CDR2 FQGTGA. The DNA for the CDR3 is TGTGCCAGCAGCTTGGGAGGGAGTAACTATGGCTACACCTTC. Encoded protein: CASSLGGSNYGYTF. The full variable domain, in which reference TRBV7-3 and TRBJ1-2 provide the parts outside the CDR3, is GAGVSQTPSNKVTEKGKYVELRCDPISGHTALYWYRQSLGQGPEFLIYFQGTGAADDSGLPNDRFFAVRPEGSVSTLKIQRTERGDSAVYLCASSLGGSNYGYTFGSGTRLTVV.

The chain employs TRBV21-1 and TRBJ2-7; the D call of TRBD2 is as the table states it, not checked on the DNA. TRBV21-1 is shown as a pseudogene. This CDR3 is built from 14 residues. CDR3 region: CAARPQEAVYEQYF. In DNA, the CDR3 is TGTGCCGCTAGGCCCCAAGAGGCAGTCTACGAGCAGTACTTC.